This T cell receptor (beta chain) derives from a study of T cells in Graves' hyperthyroidism and ophthalmopathy. CDR1 and CDR2 from the germline V gene are SGHRS and YFSETQ. Trimming stripped 4 bases from V and 3 bases from J, with 11 bases between. The CDR3 runs to 13 residues. Amplified regions were TCR beta CDR3 sequences from RNA transcripts. A set of HTBI primers served as the primers for a first-round RT-PCR of the TCR CDR3. MiXCR, run by TCRdb on the multiplex PCR reads, gives a single entry per CDR3 protein. Counted here are a few hundred thousand distinct CDR3 sequences, roughly 18% occurring once; the ten biggest clones make up just under 40%. This clonotype showed up many times.

The origin of this receptor is a man aged 50 or older with Graves' ophthalmopathy. Material for sequencing was blood. This sequence joins TRBV5-1 and TRBJ2-7, with D perhaps TRBD1 (6 bases). CDR3 sequence (DNA): TGCGCCAGCAGCCAAGGACAGTTCTACGAGCAGTACTTC. Its translation is CASSQGQFYEQYF.